The following is a TCR beta chain sequence with its context. Its antigen has not been determined. Base-call qualities are not available, and no considerably larger clone is one nucleotide away. High-throughput TCR beta sequencing profiled peripheral blood CD8+ and CD4+ T cells from healthy donors, Susac syndrome patients and multiple sclerosis patients. The Susac syndrome patients fulfilled recently defined diagnostic criteria for either definite or probable disease. CD8+ TEMRA cells were enriched by FACS, while bulk CD8+ and CD4+ T cells were purified by magnetic negative isolation. Blood was drawn into EDTA tubes, processed within 24 hours, and PBMCs were isolated by density gradient centrifugation. PBMCs destined for TCR sequencing were cryopreserved in liquid nitrogen and later thawed in a 37 °C water bath. The sorted or isolated CD4+, CD8+ and CD8+ TEMRA cells reached a purity of at least 90%.

The record originates from a study of CD8 T cells in Susac syndrome (dated by TCRdb to the late 2010s). Looking at the study overall: Among the sequenced Susac syndrome patients, more than 5 had clinically active disease and roughly 8 were in clinical remission. Susac syndrome patients were therapy-naive, on corticosteroids (some also receiving IVIg), or on IVIg alone at blood withdrawal. Repertoire sequencing was used to test whether CD8+ T cell activation and differentiation in Susac syndrome was antigen driven. General findings and caveats noted by the study authors: In patients with Susac syndrome, the CD4+ T cell repertoire showed no detectable clonal expansion. The study acknowledged that relatively few individuals were included in the TCR sequencing and HLA analysis.

RNA was extracted using the RNeasy kit, and about 0.5 to 1 ug of the RNA was reverse transcribed with random hexamers. The immunoSEQ multiplex PCR assay, which covers 54 Vbeta and 13 Jbeta segments, was used to amplify TCR beta CDR3 regions. To correct PCR amplification bias, a synthetic template baseline was used for both primer optimization and computational correction. From the authors' description of their analysis: Reads were assigned to V, D and J genes according to IMGT and analyzed in immunoSEQ Analyzer, with only productive sequences retained. To calculate clonality, Shannon entropy was normalized by log2 of the number of productive unique sequences and then subtracted from one. For each patient and control, public and private clones were evaluated among the 100 most prevalent clones. A clone was defined as Susac-specific if it was absent from the healthy and MS cohorts, from roughly 1,000 published viral clones and from other ImmuneACCESS disease sequences. TCRdb cleaned the public reads at Q25 with fastp, built clones with MiXCR and kept in-frame beta chains. Identical CDR3 proteins give one entry, which carries the most common genes and DNA. TCRdb assigned the V and J calls; the authors' analysis was not used. Across this sample there are about 180,000 distinct CDR3 sequences, with 90% to 95% seen only once. Together, the top ten hold roughly 0.11% of the sample.

The CDR3 runs 15 residues from the cysteine to the phenylalanine. The retained sequence is limited to the CDR3, 45 bases, with the frame set at the first base. The CDR1 and CDR2 encoded by the germline V gene are SGHRS and YFSETQ. V is pruned by 0 bases and J by 5 bases, leaving 3 bases of the junction without a gene match. The sample taken for sequencing was CD4+ T cells from PBMCs. This chain joins TRBV5-1 to TRBJ2-1, with 9 central nucleotides matching TRBD2. This receptor was identified in a human donor with Susac syndrome. The DNA sequence is as follows: TGCGCCAGCAGCTTGGGCGGGGGGGCCGACAATGAGCAGTTCTTC. This yields the protein CASSLGGGADNEQFF.